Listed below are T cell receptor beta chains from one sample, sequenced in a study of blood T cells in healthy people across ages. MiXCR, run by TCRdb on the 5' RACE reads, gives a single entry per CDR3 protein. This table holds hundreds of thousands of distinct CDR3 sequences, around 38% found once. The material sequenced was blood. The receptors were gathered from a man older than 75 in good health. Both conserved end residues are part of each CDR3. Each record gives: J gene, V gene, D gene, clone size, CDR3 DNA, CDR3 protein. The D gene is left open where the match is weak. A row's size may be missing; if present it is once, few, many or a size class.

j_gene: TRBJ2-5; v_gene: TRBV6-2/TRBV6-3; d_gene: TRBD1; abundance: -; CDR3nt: TGTGCCAGCAGTTACGGCGGGACAGGGAACCAAGAGACCCAGTACTTC; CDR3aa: CASSYGGTGNQETQYF
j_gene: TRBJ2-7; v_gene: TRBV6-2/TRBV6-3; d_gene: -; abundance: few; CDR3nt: TGTGCCACCCTCAGAGGGTCCCGAGGTTCCGAGCAGTACTTC; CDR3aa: CATLRGSRGSEQYF
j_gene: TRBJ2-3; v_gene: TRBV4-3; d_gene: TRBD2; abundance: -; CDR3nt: TGCGCCAGCAGCCAAGATTGGGCTAGCGGGAGCACAGATACGCAGTATTTT; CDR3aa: CASSQDWASGSTDTQYF
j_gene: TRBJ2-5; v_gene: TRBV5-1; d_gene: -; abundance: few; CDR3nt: TGCGCCAGCAGCTTGGTGGGGGGTCGACAAGAGACCCAGTACTTC; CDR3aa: CASSLVGGRQETQYF
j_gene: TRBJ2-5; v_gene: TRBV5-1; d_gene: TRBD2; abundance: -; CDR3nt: TGCGCCAGCAGCATACGACTAGCGGGGGGCCAAGAGACCCAGTACTTC; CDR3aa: CASSIRLAGGQETQYF
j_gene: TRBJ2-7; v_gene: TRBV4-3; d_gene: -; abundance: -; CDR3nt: TGCGCCAGCAGCCAAGATCCATCGGTCTCCTACGAGCAGTACTTC; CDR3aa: CASSQDPSVSYEQYF
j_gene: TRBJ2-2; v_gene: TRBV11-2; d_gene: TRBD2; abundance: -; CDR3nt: TGTGCCAGCAGCTCTACCAGAGAAACTAGCGGGAGGTGGGTCAACACCGGGGAGCTGTTTTTT; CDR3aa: CASSSTRETSGRWVNTGELFF
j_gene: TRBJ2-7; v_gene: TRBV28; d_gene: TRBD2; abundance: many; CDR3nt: TGTGCCAGCAGTCCCCCCGGGGGGACCTACGAGCAGTACTTC; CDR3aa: CASSPPGGTYEQYF
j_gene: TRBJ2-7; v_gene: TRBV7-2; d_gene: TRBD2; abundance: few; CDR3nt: TGTGCCAGCAGGGGAGGGGTAGAGCAGTACTTC; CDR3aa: CASRGGVEQYF
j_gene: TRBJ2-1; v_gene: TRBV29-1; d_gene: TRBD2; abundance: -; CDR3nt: TGCAGCGTTGGTCCGGCCGGGGGGTACAATGAGCAGTTCTTC; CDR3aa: CSVGPAGGYNEQFF
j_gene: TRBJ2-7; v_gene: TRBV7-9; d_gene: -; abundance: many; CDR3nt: TGTGCCATCCAGCCGGGCCACGAGCAGTACTTC; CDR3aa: CAIQPGHEQYF
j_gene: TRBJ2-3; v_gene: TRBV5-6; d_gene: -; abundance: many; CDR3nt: TGTGCCAGCAGCTTTGGGACGGCGCTAAGCACAGATACGCAGTATTTT; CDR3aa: CASSFGTALSTDTQYF
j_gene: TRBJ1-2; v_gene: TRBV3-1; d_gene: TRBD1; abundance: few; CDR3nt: TGTGCCAGCAGTCCAAGGGACAGCCGGCGGGATGGCTACACCTTC; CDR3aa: CASSPRDSRRDGYTF
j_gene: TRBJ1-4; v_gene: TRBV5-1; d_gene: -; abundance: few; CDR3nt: TGCGCCAGCAGCTTGGATGGGGTCGGTGAAAAACTGTTTTTT; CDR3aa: CASSLDGVGEKLFF
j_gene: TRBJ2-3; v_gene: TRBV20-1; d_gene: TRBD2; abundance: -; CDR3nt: TGCAGCTTAGCGGGAGATGCTGATACGCAGTATTTT; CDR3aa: CSLAGDADTQYF
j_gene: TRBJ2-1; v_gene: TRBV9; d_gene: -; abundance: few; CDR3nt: TGTGCCAGCAGCGTCGTGACTAGGGGGGACAATGAGCAGTTCTTC; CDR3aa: CASSVVTRGDNEQFF
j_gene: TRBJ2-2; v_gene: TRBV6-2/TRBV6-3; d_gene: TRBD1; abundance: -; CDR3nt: TGTGCCAGCACCTTACTCTGGGACAGGGACCACACCCGGGAGCTGTTTTTT; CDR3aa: CASTLLWDRDHTRELFF
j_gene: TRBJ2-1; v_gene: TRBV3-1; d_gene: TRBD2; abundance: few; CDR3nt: TGTGCCAGCAGCCAAGACCCTCGGGGGGCGGGGGGGCTCGATGAGCAGTTCTTC; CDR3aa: CASSQDPRGAGGLDEQFF
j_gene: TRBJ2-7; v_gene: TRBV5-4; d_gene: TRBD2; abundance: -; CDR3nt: TGTGCCAGCAGCTTGTCTGGGGCGGGAGGTTCCTACGAGCAGTACTTC; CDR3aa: CASSLSGAGGSYEQYF
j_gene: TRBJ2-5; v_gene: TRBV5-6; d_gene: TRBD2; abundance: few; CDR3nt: TGTGCCAGCAGCTTGCCGTTAGCGGGAGTGGAGACCCAGTACTTC; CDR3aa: CASSLPLAGVETQYF
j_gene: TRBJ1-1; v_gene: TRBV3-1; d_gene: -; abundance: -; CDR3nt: TGTGCCAGCAGCCAAGATATGGGGATAACGCAGGGCCGGGAGACTGAAGCTTTCTTT; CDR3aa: CASSQDMGITQGRETEAFF
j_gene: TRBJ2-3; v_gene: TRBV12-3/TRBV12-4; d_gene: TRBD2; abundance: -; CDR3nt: TGTGCCAGCAGTTCAGGAGGCGGGAGGGCGGGAGATACGCAGTATTTT; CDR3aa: CASSSGGGRAGDTQYF
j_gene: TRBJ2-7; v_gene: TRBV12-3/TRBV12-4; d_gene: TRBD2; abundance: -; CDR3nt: TGTGCCAGCAGTCCCGAGGGACGAGCGGGAGTATACGAGCAGTACTTC; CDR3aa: CASSPEGRAGVYEQYF
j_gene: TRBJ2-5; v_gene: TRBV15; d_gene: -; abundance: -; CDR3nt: TGTGCCACCAGCATCTTTAGCGGTGGTGAGACCCAGTACTTC; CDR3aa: CATSIFSGGETQYF
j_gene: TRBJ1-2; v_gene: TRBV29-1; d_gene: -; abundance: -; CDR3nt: TGCAGCGTTGAAGATCAGGGTTCCGGCCGACCTATCATCTATGGCTACACCTTC; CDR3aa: CSVEDQGSGRPIIYGYTF
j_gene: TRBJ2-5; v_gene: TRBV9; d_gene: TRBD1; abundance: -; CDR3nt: TGTGCCAGCACCAAGGGACAGGGGGCAAATGAGCAGTACTTC; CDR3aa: CASTKGQGANEQYF
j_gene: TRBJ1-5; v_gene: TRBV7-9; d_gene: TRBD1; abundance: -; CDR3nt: TGTGCCAGCGGAACCGGGACAGGGAATCAGCCCCAGCATTTT; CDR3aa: CASGTGTGNQPQHF
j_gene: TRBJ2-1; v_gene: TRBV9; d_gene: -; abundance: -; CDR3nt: TGTGCCAGTACAACCTACTCAGGGGCATCCTACAATGAGCAGTTCTTC; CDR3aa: CASTTYSGASYNEQFF
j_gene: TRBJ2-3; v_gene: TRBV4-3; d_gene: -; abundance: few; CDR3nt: TGCGCCAGCAGCCATGGCGGGACGGAGACAGATACGCAGTATTTT; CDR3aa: CASSHGGTETDTQYF
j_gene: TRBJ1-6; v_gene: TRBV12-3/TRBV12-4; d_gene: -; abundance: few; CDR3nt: TGTGCCAGCAGTTCCTCGCGGCAGGGGATGGGGTCACCCCTCCACTTT; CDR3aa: CASSSSRQGMGSPLHF
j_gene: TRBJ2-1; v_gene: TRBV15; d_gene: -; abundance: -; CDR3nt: TGTGCCACCAGCAACGGGGGTAGGAGCTCCTACAATGAGCAGTTCTTC; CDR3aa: CATSNGGRSSYNEQFF
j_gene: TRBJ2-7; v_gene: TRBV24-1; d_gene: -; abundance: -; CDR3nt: TGTGCCACCAGTGAACAGGGCTACGAGCAGTACTTC; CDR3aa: CATSEQGYEQYF
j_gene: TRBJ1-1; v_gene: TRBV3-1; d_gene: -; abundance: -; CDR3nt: TGTGCCAGCAGCCCTGGGGGGGGGCGCGAAGCTTTCTTT; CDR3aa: CASSPGGGREAFF
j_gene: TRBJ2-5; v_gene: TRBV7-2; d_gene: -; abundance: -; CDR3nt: TGTGCCAGCAGCAGAGAGGGAGCCCTATCGGAGACCCAGTACTTC; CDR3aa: CASSREGALSETQYF
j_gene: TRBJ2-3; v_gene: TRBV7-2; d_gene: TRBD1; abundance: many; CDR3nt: TGTGCCAGCAGCAGGGGACAGACCACAGATACGCAGTATTTT; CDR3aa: CASSRGQTTDTQYF
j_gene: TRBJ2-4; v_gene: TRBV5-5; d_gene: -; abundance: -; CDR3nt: TGTGCCAGCAGCTTGGAAGTAGCCAAAAACATTCAGTACTTC; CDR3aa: CASSLEVAKNIQYF
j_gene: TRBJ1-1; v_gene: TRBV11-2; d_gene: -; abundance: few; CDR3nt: TGTGCCAGCAGCCCGGCCGGACGTAGGAACACTGAAGCTTTCTTT; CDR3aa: CASSPAGRRNTEAFF
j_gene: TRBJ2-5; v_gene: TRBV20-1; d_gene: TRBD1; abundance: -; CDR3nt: TGCAGTGCTAGAGCCGACAGGGAGTTAGAGACCCAGTACTTC; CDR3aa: CSARADRELETQYF
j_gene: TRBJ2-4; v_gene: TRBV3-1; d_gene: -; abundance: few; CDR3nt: TGTGCCAGCAGCCGCGGGACAGAGGCCAAAAACATTCAGTACTTC; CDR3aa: CASSRGTEAKNIQYF
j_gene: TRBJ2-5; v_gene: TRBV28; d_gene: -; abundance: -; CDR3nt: TGTGCCAGCAGACTTGGAGGGAACCAAGAGACCCAGTACTTC; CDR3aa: CASRLGGNQETQYF
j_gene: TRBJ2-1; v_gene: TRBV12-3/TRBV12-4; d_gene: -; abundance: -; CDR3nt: TGTGCCAGCAGCCGCCCCCAGGGGGCTAGCGGGACCAATGAGCAGTTCTTC; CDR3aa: CASSRPQGASGTNEQFF
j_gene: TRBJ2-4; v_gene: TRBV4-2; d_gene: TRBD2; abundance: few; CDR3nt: TGTGCCAGCAGCCAAGATGGTACTAGCGGGAGGGCGGGAGTGAACATTCAGTACTTC; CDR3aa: CASSQDGTSGRAGVNIQYF
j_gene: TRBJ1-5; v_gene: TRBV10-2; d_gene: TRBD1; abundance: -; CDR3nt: TGCGCCAGCACCGTGACAGGGAGCAATCAGCCCCAGCATTTT; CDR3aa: CASTVTGSNQPQHF
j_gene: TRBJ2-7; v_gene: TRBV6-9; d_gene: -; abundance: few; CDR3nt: TGTGCCAGCAGTCCCCCCCACATACCTAATACCTACGAGCAGTACTTC; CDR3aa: CASSPPHIPNTYEQYF
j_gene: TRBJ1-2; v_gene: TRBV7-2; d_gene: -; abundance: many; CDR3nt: TGTGCCAGCAGCTTAGGGCGAGGGAGGGAGGGCTATGGCTACACCTTC; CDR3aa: CASSLGRGREGYGYTF
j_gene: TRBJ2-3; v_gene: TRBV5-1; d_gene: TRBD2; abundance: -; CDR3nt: TGCGCCAGCAGCTTGGATCCTAGCGGGGGGGATACGCAGTATTTT; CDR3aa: CASSLDPSGGDTQYF
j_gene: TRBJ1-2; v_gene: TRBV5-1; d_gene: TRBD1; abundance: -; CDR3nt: TGCGCCAGCAGCTTGACCTTAGGACAGGGAGATGGCTACACCTTC; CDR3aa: CASSLTLGQGDGYTF
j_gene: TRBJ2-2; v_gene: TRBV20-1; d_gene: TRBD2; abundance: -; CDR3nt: TGCAGTGCTGCCGGGGGGTCGAACACCGGGGAGCTGTTTTTT; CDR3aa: CSAAGGSNTGELFF
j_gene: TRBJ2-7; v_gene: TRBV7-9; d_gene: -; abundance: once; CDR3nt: TGTGCCAGCAGCTCTGGGGGCGGGAGCTCCACCTACAATGAGCAGTACTTC; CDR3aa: CASSSGGGSSTYNEQYF
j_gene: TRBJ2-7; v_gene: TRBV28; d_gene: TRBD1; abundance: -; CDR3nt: TGTGCCAGCAGTTTTCACAAACAGGGGGCGGGGGAGCAGTACTTC; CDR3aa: CASSFHKQGAGEQYF
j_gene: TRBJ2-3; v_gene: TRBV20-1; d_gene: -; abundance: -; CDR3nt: TGCAGTGCTAGTCGTACAGCGGGTCGCACAGATACGCAGTATTTT; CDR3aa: CSASRTAGRTDTQYF
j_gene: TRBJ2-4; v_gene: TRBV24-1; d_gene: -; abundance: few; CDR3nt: TGTGCCACCGGTGCGGGGAACATTCAGTACTTC; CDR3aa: CATGAGNIQYF
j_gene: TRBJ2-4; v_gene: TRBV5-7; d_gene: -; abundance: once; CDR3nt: TGTGCCAGCAGCTTGGTACGGGACCCCAAAAACATTCAGTACTTC; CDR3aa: CASSLVRDPKNIQYF
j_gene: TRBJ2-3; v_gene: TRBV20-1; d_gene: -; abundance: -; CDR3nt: TGCAGTGCTAGAGGCCAGGGGTGGACAGATACGCCGTATTTT; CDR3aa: CSARGQGWTDTPYF
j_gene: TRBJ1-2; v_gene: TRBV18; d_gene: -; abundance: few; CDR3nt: TGTGCCAGCTCACCACAGGATATTAGTCGCGATGGCTACACCTTC; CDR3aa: CASSPQDISRDGYTF
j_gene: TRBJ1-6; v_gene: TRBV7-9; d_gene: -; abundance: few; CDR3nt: TGTGCCAGCAGCCAGCGAAGTAATTCACCCCTCCACTTT; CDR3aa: CASSQRSNSPLHF
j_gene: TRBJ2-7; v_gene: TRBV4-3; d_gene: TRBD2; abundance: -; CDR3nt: TGCGCCAGCAGCCAAGCAGAAGGACTAGCGACCTACGAGCAGTACTTC; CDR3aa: CASSQAEGLATYEQYF